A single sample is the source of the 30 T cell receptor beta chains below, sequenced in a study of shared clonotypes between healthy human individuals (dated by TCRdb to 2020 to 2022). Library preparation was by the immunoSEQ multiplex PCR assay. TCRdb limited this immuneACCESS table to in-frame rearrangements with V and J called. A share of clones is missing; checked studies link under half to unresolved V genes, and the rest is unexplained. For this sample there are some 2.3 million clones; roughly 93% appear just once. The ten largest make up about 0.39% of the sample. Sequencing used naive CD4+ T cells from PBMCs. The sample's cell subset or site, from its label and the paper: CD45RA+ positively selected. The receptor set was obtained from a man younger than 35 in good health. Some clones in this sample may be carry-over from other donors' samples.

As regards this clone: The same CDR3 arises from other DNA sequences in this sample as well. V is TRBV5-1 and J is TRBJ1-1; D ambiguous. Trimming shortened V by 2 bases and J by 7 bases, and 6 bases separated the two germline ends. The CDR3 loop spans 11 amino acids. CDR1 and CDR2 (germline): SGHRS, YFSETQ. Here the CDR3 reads CASSLEGEAFF. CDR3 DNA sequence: TGCGCCAGCAGCTTAGAGGGTGAAGCTTTCTTT.

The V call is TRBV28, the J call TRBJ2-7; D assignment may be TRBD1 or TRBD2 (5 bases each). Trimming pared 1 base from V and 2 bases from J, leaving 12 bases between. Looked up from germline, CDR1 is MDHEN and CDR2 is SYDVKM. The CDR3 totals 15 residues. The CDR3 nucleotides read TGTGCCAGCAGTTTATTGGCTAGCAGGGCCTACGAGCAGTACTTC. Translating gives CASSLLASRAYEQYF.

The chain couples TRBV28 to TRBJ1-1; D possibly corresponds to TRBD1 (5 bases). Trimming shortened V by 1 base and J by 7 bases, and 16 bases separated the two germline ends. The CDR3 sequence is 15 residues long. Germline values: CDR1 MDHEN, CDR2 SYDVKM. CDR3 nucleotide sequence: TGTGCCAGCAGTTTATCGTTTGGGGCGGGGGGTGAAGCTTTCTTT. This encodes CASSLSFGAGGEAFF.

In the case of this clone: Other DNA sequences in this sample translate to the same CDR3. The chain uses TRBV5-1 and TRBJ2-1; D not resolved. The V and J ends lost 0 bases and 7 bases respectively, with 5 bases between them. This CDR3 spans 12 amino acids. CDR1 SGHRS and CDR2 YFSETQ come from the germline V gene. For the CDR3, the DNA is TGCGCCAGCAGCTTGGTCGCGAATGAGCAGTTCTTC. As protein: CASSLVANEQFF.

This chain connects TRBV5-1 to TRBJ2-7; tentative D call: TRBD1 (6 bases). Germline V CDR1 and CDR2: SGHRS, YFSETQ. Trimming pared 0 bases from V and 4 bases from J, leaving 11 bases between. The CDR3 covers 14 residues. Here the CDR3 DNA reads TGCGCCAGCAGCTTGGAACAGGGTGGGTACGAGCAGTACTTC. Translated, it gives CASSLEQGGYEQYF.

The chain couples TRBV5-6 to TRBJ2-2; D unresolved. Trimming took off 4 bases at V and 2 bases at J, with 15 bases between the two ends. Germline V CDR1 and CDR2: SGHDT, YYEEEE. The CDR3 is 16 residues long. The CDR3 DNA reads TGTGCCAGCAGCCCCGATAGTAGAGCTAACACCGGGGAGCTGTTTTTT. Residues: CASSPDSRANTGELFF.

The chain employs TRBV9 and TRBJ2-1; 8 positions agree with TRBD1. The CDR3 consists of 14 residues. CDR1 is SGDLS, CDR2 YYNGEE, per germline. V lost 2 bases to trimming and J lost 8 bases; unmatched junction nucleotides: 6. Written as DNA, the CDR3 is TGTGCCAGCAGCGTCGAAAACAGGGGGGATGAGCAGTTCTTC. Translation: CASSVENRGDEQFF.

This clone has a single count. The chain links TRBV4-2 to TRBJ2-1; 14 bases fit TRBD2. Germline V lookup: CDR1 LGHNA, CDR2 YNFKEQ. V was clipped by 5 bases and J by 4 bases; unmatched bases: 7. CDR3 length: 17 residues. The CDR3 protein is CASSTGTSGRNYNEQFF. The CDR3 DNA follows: TGTGCCAGCAGCACAGGGACTAGCGGGAGAAATTACAATGAGCAGTTCTTC.

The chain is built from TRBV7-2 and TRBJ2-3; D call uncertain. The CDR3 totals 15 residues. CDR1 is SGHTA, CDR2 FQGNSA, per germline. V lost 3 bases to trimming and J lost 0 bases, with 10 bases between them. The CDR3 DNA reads TGTGCCAGCAGCTTCAGGCTCGCTAGCACAGATACGCAGTATTTT. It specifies CASSFRLASTDTQYF.

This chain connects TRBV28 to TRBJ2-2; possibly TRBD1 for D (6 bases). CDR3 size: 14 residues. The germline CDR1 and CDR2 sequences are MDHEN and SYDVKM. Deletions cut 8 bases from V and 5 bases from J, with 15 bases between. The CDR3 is CASEFRGGTGELFF. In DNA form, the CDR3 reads TGTGCCAGCGAGTTCAGGGGCGGGACCGGGGAGCTGTTTTTT.

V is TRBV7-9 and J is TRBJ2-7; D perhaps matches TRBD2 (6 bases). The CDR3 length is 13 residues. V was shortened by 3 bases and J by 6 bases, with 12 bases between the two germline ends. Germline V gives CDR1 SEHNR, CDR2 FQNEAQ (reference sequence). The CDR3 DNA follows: TGTGCCAGCAGCTTGCGGGAATTAAGCGAGCAGTACTTC. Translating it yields CASSLRELSEQYF. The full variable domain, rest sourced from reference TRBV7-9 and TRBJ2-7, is DTGVSQNPRHKITKRGQNVTFRCDPISEHNRLYWYRQTLGQGPEFLTYFQNEAQLEKSRLLSDRFSAERPKGSFSTLEIQRTEQGDSAMYLCASSLRELSEQYFGPGTRLTVT.

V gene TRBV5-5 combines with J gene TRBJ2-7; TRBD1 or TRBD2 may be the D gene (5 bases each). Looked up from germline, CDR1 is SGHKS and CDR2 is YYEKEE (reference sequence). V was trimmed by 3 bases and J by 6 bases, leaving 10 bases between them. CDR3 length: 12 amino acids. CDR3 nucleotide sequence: TGTGCCAGCAGCTCGATCGGGGCCGAGCAGTACTTC. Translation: CASSSIGAEQYF.

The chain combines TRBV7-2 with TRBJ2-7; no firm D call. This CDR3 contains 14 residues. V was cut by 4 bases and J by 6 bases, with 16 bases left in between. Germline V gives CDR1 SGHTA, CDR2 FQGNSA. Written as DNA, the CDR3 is TGTGCCAGCAGCTCCGTCTCCCCCCAAGTCGAGCAGTACTTC. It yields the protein CASSSVSPQVEQYF. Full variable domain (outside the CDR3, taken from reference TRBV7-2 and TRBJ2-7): GAGVSQSPSNKVTEKGKDVELRCDPISGHTALYWYRQSLGQGLEFLIYFQGNSAPDKSGLPSDRFSAERTGGSVSTLTIQRTQQEDSAVYLCASSSVSPQVEQYFGPGTRLTVT.

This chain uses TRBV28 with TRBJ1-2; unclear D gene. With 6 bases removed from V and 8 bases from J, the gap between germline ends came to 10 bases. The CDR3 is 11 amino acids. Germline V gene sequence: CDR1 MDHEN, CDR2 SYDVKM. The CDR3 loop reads CASSPLEGYTF. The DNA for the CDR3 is TGTGCCAGCAGCCCCCTGGAGGGCTACACCTTC.

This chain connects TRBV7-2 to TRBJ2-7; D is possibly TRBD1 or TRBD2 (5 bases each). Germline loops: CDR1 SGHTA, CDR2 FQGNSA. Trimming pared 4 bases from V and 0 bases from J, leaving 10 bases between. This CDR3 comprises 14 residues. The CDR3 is CASSSRGPSYEQYF. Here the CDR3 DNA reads TGTGCCAGCAGCTCTAGGGGACCCTCCTACGAGCAGTACTTC.

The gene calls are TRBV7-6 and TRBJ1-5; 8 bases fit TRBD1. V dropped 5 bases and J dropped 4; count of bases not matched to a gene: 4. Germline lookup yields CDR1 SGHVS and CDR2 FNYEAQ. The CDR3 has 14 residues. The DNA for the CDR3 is TGTGCCAGCAGCGCTCGACAGGGGAATCAGCCCCAGCATTTT. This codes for CASSARQGNQPQHF.

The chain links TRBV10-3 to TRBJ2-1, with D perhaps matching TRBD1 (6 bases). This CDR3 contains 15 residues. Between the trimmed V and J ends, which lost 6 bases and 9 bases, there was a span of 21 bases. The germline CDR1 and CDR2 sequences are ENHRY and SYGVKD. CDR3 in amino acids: CAISPTQGVGGEQFF. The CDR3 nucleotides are TGTGCCATCAGCCCTACACAGGGCGTCGGTGGTGAGCAGTTCTTC.

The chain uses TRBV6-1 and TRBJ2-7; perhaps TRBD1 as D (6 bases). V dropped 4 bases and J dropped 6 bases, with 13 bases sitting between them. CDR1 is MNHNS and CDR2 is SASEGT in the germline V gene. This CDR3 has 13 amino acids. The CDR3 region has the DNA TGTGCCAGCAGTGGATGGGGGCGAAGCGAGCAGTACTTC. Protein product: CASSGWGRSEQYF.

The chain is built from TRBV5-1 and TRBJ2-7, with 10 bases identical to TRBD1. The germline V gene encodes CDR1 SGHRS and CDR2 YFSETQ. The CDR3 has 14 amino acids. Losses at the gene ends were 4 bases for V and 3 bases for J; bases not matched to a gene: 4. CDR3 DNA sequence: TGCGCCAGCAGCGGACAGGGGGTAGTCTACGAGCAGTACTTC. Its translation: CASSGQGVVYEQYF.

In nucleotides, the CDR3 is TGCGCCAGCAGCCCAAGAGAGGGCTCCCAGAGCTCCTACGAGCAGTACTTC. Translated: CASSPREGSQSSYEQYF. This sequence joins TRBV5-1 and TRBJ2-7; possible D gene TRBD2, 5 bases. Trimming left V 4 bases short and J 0 bases short, with 20 bases between. The germline V gene has CDR1 SGHRS and CDR2 YFSETQ. The CDR3 has 17 residues.

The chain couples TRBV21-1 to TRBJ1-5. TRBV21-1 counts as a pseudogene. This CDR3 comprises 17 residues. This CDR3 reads CASSAKRRDIGVQPQHF. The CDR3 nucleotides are TGTGCCAGCAGCGCGAAGAGGAGGGATATCGGGGTTCAGCCCCAGCATTTT.

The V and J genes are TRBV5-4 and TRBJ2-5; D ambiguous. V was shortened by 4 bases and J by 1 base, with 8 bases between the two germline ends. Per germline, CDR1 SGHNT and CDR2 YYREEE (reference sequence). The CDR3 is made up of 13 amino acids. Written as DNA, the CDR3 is TGTGCCAGCAGCCCGCCGGGCCAAGAGACCCAGTACTTC. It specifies CASSPPGQETQYF. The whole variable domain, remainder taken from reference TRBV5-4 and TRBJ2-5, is ETGVTQSPTHLIKTRGQQVTLRCSSQSGHNTVSWYQQALGQGPQFIFQYYREEENGRGNFPPRFSGLQFPNYSSELNVNALELDDSALYLCASSPPGQETQYFGPGTRLLVL.

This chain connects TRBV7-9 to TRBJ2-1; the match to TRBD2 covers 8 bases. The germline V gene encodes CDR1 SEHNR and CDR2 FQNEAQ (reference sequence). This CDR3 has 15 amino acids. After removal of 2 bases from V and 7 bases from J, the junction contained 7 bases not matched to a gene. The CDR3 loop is CASSLPGRAVNEQFF. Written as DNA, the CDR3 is TGTGCCAGCAGCTTACCCGGGAGGGCCGTAAATGAGCAGTTCTTC.

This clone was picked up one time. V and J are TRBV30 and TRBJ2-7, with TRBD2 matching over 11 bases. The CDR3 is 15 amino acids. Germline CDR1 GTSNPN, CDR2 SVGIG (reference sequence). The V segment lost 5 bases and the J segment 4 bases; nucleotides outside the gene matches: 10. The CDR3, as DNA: TGTGCCTGGGGGACCCTAGCGGGAGGCGGGTACGAGCAGTACTTC. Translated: CAWGTLAGGGYEQYF.

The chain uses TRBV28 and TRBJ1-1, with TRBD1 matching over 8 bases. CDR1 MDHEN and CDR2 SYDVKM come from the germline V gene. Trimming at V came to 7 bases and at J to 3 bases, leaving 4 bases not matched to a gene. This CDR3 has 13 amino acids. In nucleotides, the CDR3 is TGTGCCAGCATTCAGGGGGCCGACACTGAAGCTTTCTTT. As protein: CASIQGADTEAFF.

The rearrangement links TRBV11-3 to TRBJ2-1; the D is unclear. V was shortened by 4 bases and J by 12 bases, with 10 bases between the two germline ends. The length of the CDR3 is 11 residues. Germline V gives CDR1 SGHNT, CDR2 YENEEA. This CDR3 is CASSSDNRQFF. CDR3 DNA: TGTGCCAGCAGCTCCGACAATCGGCAGTTCTTC.

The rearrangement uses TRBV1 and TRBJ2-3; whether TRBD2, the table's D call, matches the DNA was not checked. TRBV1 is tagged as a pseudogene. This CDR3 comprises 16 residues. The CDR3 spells CTSSQEIIAGLGAQYF. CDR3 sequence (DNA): TGCACCAGCAGCCAAGAGATTATAGCGGGCCTGGGGGCGCAGTATTTT.

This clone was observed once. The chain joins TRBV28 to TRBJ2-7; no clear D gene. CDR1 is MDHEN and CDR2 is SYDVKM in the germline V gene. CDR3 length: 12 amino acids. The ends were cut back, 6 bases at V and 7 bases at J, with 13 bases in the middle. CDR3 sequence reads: CASRKHSREQYF. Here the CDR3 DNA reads TGTGCCAGCAGAAAGCACTCCAGGGAGCAGTACTTC.

CDR3 amino acids: CASSLGGTGGPEAFF. The DNA for the CDR3 is TGCGCCAGCAGCTTGGGTGGGACAGGGGGCCCTGAAGCTTTCTTT. The chain is built from TRBV5-1 and TRBJ1-1; 12 positions match TRBD1. The V gene's germline CDR1 is SGHRS and CDR2 YFSETQ. With 0 bases clipped from V and 6 bases from J, the junction kept 3 bases outside the gene matches. The CDR3 extends over 15 amino acids.

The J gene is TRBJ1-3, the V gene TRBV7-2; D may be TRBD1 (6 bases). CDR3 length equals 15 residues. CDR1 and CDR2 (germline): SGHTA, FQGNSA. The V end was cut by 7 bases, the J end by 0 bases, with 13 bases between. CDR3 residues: CASTRTAGSGNTIYF. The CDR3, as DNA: TGTGCCAGCACCCGGACAGCGGGCTCTGGAAACACCATATATTTT.